The clone carrying this TCR beta chain is labeled medium-sized. Its specificity is unknown. Germline lookup yields CDR1 SEHNR and CDR2 FQNEAQ (reference sequence). V lost 4 bases, J lost 4 bases, and 6 bases lay in between. The CDR3 is made up of 12 amino acids. The sample comes from a study of cytotoxic CD8 clonotypes in ibrutinib-treated CLL. Study in general: Average yields of 255,043 productive templates and approximately 100,000 productive rearrangements characterized the samples. Study-wide points: Clonality went up at the time of ibrutinib response, stayed stable in sustained remission, and later dropped back toward its baseline level at progression. Public clonotypes, rarely seen, contracted or held steady on treatment.

A 1 in 200,000 to 1 in 1 million T cell depth was the sequencing target. Data came from immunoSEQ multiplex PCR; TCRdb stores just in-frame clones and leaves some out. The table has around 160,000 clones, 70% to 85% seen once; the top ten hold about 1.9%. The sequenced sample was PBMCs, obtained after 12 months of ibrutinib treatment. The sequence was collected from a human donor with chronic lymphocytic leukemia. V is TRBV7-9 and J is TRBJ2-3; D is undetermined. The CDR3 bases are TGTGCCAGCAGCTCCCCCCCAGATACGCAGTATTTT. This encodes CASSSPPDTQYF.